The 31 T cell receptor beta chains below were found in one sample sequenced in a study of CD8 T cells in ankylosing spondylitis. TCRdb fed the 5' RACE reads into MiXCR, producing one record per CDR3 protein. In the table there are over 150,000 distinct CDR3 sequences, about 20% of which are singletons. The material sequenced was blood, either unsorted or a sorted T cell fraction (not recorded which). The receptors here all came from a male donor between 5 and 35 years old with ankylosing spondylitis or in good health (not recorded which).

This clonotype was seen many times. The genes are TRBV9 and TRBJ2-1; 8 nucleotides agree with TRBD2. V gave up 0 bases and J gave up 5 bases; unmatched junction bases: 1. Germline CDR1 is SGDLS and CDR2 is YYNGEE. This CDR3 spans 14 amino acids. CDR3 loop: CASSVGAGDNEQFF. CDR3 bases: TGTGCCAGCAGCGTAGGAGCGGGAGACAATGAGCAGTTCTTC.

This clonotype showed up many times. The CDR3 sequence: CASSGDSYEQYV. The CDR3 coding sequence is TGTGCCAGCTCAGGCGACAGCTACGAGCAGTACGTC. This chain connects TRBV18 to TRBJ2-7; D possibly corresponds to TRBD1 (5 bases). Between the trimmed V and J ends, which lost 5 bases and 3 bases, there was a span of 8 bases. Germline lookup yields CDR1 KGHSH and CDR2 LQKENI. This CDR3 region has 12 residues.

The chain has TRBV6-5 and TRBJ1-5; TRBD1 matches at 7 bases. The germline CDR1 and CDR2 sequences are MNHEY and SVGAGI. The CDR3 runs 14 residues. The V and J ends lost 6 bases and 6 bases, in that order; junction bases with no gene match: 8. The CDR3: CASRARQGGQPQHF. The CDR3, as DNA: TGTGCCAGCAGGGCAAGACAGGGCGGTCAGCCCCAGCATTTT.

This clonotype appeared many times. The V gene is TRBV7-9, the J gene TRBJ2-5, with D perhaps TRBD1 (5 bases). The germline V gene encodes CDR1 SEHNR and CDR2 FQNEAQ (reference sequence). The CDR3 has 16 amino acids. Deletions cut 1 base from V and 5 bases from J, with 17 bases between. CDR3 loop: CASSLVSRAGDETQYF. The DNA for the CDR3 is TGTGCCAGCAGCTTAGTGTCCAGGGCCGGTGATGAGACCCAGTACTTC.

The sample holds many counts of this clonotype. The conserved closing phenylalanine or tryptophan is absent in this CDR3, likely reflecting a read error. No DNA is shown, since the ends of the CDR3 on it are uncertain; the CDR3 is the one TCRdb lists. The chain is built from TRBV12-3 or TRBV12-4 and TRBJ1-1; the DNA was not compared with TRBD1, the D call given in the table. Counting both end residues, the CDR3 totals 12 amino acids. CDR3 loop: CASSLRTGPILC.

Ten or more counts support this clonotype. The gene calls are TRBV20-1 and TRBJ2-1, with D tentatively TRBD2 (5 bases). CDR3 length: 9 amino acids. Deletions cut 5 bases from V and 10 bases from J, with 6 bases between. Germline V gives CDR1 DFQATT, CDR2 SNEGSKA (reference sequence). The CDR3 DNA follows: TGCAGTGCTCAGCGGGAGCAGTTCTTC. This codes for CSAQREQFF.

The table lists this clonotype with many counts. The V gene is TRBV3-1, the J gene TRBJ1-1; D is perhaps TRBD1 (6 bases). Germline CDR1 is LGHDT and CDR2 is YNNKEL (reference sequence). V was trimmed by 5 bases and J by 6 bases, leaving 13 bases between them. CDR3 length: 13 residues. The CDR3 sequence: CASSIKQGSEAFF. Written as DNA, the CDR3 is TGTGCCAGCAGCATCAAGCAGGGGTCTGAAGCTTTCTTT.

The chain uses TRBV29-1 and TRBJ2-1, with D tentatively TRBD1 or TRBD2 (5 bases each). The CDR3 sequence is 11 residues long. Deletions cut 5 bases from V and 9 bases from J, with 11 bases between. Germline V gene sequence: CDR1 SQVTM, CDR2 ANQGSEA. The CDR3, as DNA: TGCAGCGTTCTAGAGGGGATTGAGCAGTTCTTC. It is translated as CSVLEGIEQFF.

This clonotype was counted between two and nine times. The chain couples TRBV6-5 to TRBJ2-1; D tentatively fits TRBD1 or TRBD2 (6 bases each). This CDR3 contains 14 residues. CDR1 MNHEY and CDR2 SVGAGI come from the germline V gene. Trimming took 1 base from V and 5 from J, leaving 9 bases between them. The CDR3 nucleotides are TGTGCCAGCAGTTACTACGGGGGCAACAATGAGCAGTTCTTC. Residues: CASSYYGGNNEQFF.

This clonotype was observed many times. V gene TRBV7-9 combines with J gene TRBJ2-1, with TRBD2 as a possible D gene (6 bases). The CDR3 contains 17 residues. Trimming pared 2 bases from V and 3 bases from J, leaving 17 bases between. Looked up from germline, CDR1 is SEHNR and CDR2 is FQNEAQ (reference sequence). CDR3: CASSLSFGSGSYNEQFF. Written as DNA, the CDR3 is TGTGCCAGCAGCTTATCTTTCGGTAGCGGCAGCTACAATGAGCAGTTCTTC.

This clonotype was observed at least ten times. This chain connects TRBV27 to TRBJ1-1; a possible D gene is TRBD1 (5 bases). CDR3 length equals 16 residues. V was clipped by 6 bases and J by 0 bases, with 17 bases between them. The germline CDR1 and CDR2 sequences are MNHEY and SMNVEV (reference sequence). As DNA, the CDR3 is TGTGCCAGCAGCTTCGGAGTCGGGACCTTGAACACTGAAGCTTTCTTT. Its protein is CASSFGVGTLNTEAFF.

The chain has TRBV20-1 and TRBJ1-5; TRBD1 matches 8 bases. The V and J ends lost 3 bases and 4 bases, in that order; junction bases with no gene match: 5. This CDR3 contains 14 residues. From germline, CDR1 is DFQATT and CDR2 SNEGSKA (reference sequence). CDR3 residues: CSASGRTGNQPQHF. In nucleotides, the CDR3 is TGCAGTGCTAGTGGACGGACAGGGAATCAGCCCCAGCATTTT.

V is TRBV29-1 and J is TRBJ2-1, with D possibly being TRBD1 (6 bases). The V end lost 1 base, the J end lost 5 bases, and 18 bases lay between the germline ends. The CDR3 length is 16 residues. CDR1 is SQVTM and CDR2 is ANQGSEA in the germline V gene. CDR3 region: CSVEVPGDDKDNEQFF. The CDR3 coding sequence is TGCAGCGTTGAAGTCCCAGGGGACGATAAGGACAATGAGCAGTTCTTC.

This clonotype has a count of ten or more. The V gene is TRBV20-1, the J gene TRBJ1-5; 7 positions agree with TRBD1. V lost 2 bases to trimming and J lost 1 base; unmatched junction nucleotides: 5. Germline V CDR1 and CDR2: DFQATT, SNEGSKA (reference sequence). The CDR3 is 15 amino acids. CDR3 sequence: CSARRSRGSNQPQHF. As DNA, the CDR3 is TGCAGTGCTAGAAGGAGCAGGGGGAGCAATCAGCCCCAGCATTTT.

This clonotype showed up many times. The rearrangement joins TRBV28 to TRBJ2-5; 7 nucleotides align to TRBD1. The ends lost 3 bases at V and 4 bases at J; junction bases unmatched: 5. Germline V CDR1 and CDR2: MDHEN, SYDVKM. This CDR3 is built from 14 residues. CDR3 nucleotides: TGTGCCAGCAGTTTCTCGGACAGGCGAGAGACCCAGTACTTC. Translation gives CASSFSDRRETQYF.

Many counts were recorded for this clonotype. The rearrangement links TRBV10-3 to TRBJ2-3; D is possibly TRBD1 (5 bases). The CDR3 is 13 amino acids. V was clipped by 10 bases and J by 2 bases, with 13 bases between them. Germline CDR1 is ENHRY and CDR2 is SYGVKD. The CDR3 nucleotides read TGTGCCACACGGACGGACATCACAGATACGCAGTATTTT. It translates to CATRTDITDTQYF.

This clonotype has only one observation. V is TRBV24-1 and J is TRBJ2-5; D is perhaps TRBD2 (5 bases). The length of the CDR3 is 11 residues. V was pared by 5 bases and J by 10 bases, with 10 bases between. CDR1 and CDR2 (germline): KGHDR, SFDVKD. The CDR3 DNA sequence: TGTGCCACCAGTGCGAGAGGGCTCCAGTACTTC. It is translated as CATSARGLQYF.

The V call is TRBV7-8, the J call TRBJ2-3, with 10 bases aligning to TRBD1. Germline V lookup: CDR1 SGHVS, CDR2 FQNEAQ. Losses at the gene ends were 2 bases for V and 0 bases for J; bases not matched to a gene: 5. The CDR3 contains 17 residues. For the CDR3, the DNA is TGTGCCAGCAGCTTAAGACAGGGGGCTCCTAGCACAGATACGCAGTATTTT. It is translated as CASSLRQGAPSTDTQYF. Filled out from reference TRBV7-8 and TRBJ2-3, the complete variable domain reads GAGVSQSPRYKVAKRGQDVALRCDPISGHVSLFWYQQALGQGPEFLTYFQNEAQLDKSGLPSDRFFAERPEGSVSTLKIQRTQQEDSAVYLCASSLRQGAPSTDTQYFGPGTRLTVL.

The CDR3 sequence: CASGLVLAGGFSYEQYF. CDR3 coding DNA: TGTGCTAGTGGTTTGGTACTAGCGGGAGGGTTCTCCTACGAGCAGTACTTC. The chain carries TRBV12-5 and TRBJ2-7; 13 positions agree with TRBD2. The CDR3 is 17 residues long. Germline V gene sequence: CDR1 LGHNT, CDR2 FRNRAP. Trimming removed 0 bases from V and 0 bases from J; junction bases left unmatched: 2.

This clonotype was recorded many times. V usage is TRBV20-1 and J usage is TRBJ2-1; 7 bases align to TRBD2. V shed 1 base, J shed 1 base, and the junction held 1 base outside the gene matches. The CDR3 runs 14 residues. Per the germline V gene, CDR1 is DFQATT and CDR2 is SNEGSKA (reference sequence). CDR3 DNA sequence: TGCAGTGCTAGAGGCGGGAGTTCCTACAATGAGCAGTTCTTC. Its protein is CSARGGSSYNEQFF.

Many counts were recorded for this clonotype. The chain has TRBV29-1 and TRBJ2-1; 8 nucleotides line up with TRBD2. V trimming: 7 bases; J trimming: 7 bases; junction bases outside the gene matches: 12. Per germline, CDR1 SQVTM and CDR2 ANQGSEA. The CDR3 has 14 residues. The DNA of the CDR3 is TGCAGCGCCGGCCGGGGGGGGGCGGGGAATGAGCAGTTCTTC. It codes for CSAGRGGAGNEQFF.

The chain links TRBV19 to TRBJ2-2; either TRBD1 or TRBD2 may fit D (6 bases each). V gave up 3 bases and J gave up 0 bases, with 20 bases separating them. CDR3 length equals 19 residues. Germline loops: CDR1 LNHDA, CDR2 SQIVND (reference sequence). The CDR3 nucleotides are TGTGCCAGTAGTATCCCCGGGGGACAAGGGTTCGCGAACACCGGGGAGCTGTTTTTT. Translating it yields CASSIPGGQGFANTGELFF.

This clonotype showed up many times. This chain connects TRBV10-3 to TRBJ2-2; 11 bases map to TRBD1. This CDR3 is 16 amino acids long. V lost 6 bases to trimming and J lost 2 bases; unmatched junction nucleotides: 5. CDR1 is ENHRY, CDR2 SYGVKD, per germline. CDR3 residues: CAIRDRGLLNTGELFF. CDR3 nucleotide sequence: TGTGCCATCAGGGACAGGGGGCTACTAAACACCGGGGAGCTGTTTTTT.

This clonotype was seen at least ten times. The rearrangement uses TRBV6-6 and TRBJ2-2; perhaps TRBD2 as D (5 bases). Looked up from germline, CDR1 is MNHNY and CDR2 is SVGAGI (reference sequence). Trimming removed 2 bases from V and 5 bases from J, with 9 bases in between. The CDR3 is 14 residues long. DNA for the CDR3: TGTGCCAGCAGTTACCTAGCCGGGACCGGGGAGCTGTTTTTT. Translated: CASSYLAGTGELFF.

Ten or more counts support this clonotype. The rearrangement joins TRBV12-3 or TRBV12-4 to TRBJ2-7; D possibly corresponds to TRBD1 (6 bases). V was trimmed by 7 bases and J by 2 bases, leaving 15 bases between them. The CDR3 length is 14 residues. The CDR3 sequence: CASKSGTTTYEQYF. The CDR3 nucleotides read TGTGCCAGCAAGAGTGGGACAACCACCTACGAGCAGTACTTC.

This clonotype was seen repeatedly, ten times or more. The rearrangement joins TRBV2 to TRBJ2-7, with a possible D match to TRBD1 (7 bases). The CDR3 covers 14 residues. Trimming removed 7 bases from V and 0 bases from J, with 13 bases in between. The V gene's germline CDR1 is SNHLY and CDR2 FYNNEI. The CDR3 nucleotides read TGTGCCAGCACCTCAGGGGGGATCTCCTACGAGCAGTACGTC. It translates to CASTSGGISYEQYV.

The chain employs TRBV10-3 and TRBJ2-3; D might be TRBD2 (5 bases). Trimming stripped 0 bases from V and 10 bases from J, with 8 bases between. Germline-derived CDR1 and CDR2 are ENHRY and SYGVKD. The CDR3 spans 12 residues. The CDR3 coding sequence is TGTGCCATCAGTGAGTCTAGGACTGCGCAGTATTTT. This encodes CAISESRTAQYF.

On this clonotype: A read error is possible here, since a much larger clone lies one base away. The genes are TRBV6-2 or TRBV6-3 and TRBJ2-7; D is uncertain. V shed 0 bases and J shed 3 bases, with 3 bases lying between them. Germline values: CDR1 MNHEY, CDR2 SVGEGT. The CDR3 consists of 12 residues. CDR3 region: CASSYSVYEQYF. The CDR3 bases are TGTGCCAGCAGTTACTCCGTCTACGAGCAGTACTTC.

At least ten counts were recorded for this clonotype. The V gene is TRBV9, the J gene TRBJ2-3; D could derive from TRBD1 or TRBD2 (5 bases each). The germline gives CDR1 SGDLS, CDR2 YYNGEE. The ends were cut back, 3 bases at V and 3 bases at J, with 8 bases in the middle. The CDR3 consists of 13 residues. This CDR3 reads CASSAGPTDTQYF. CDR3 nucleotide sequence: TGTGCCAGCAGCGCGGGACCGACAGATACGCAGTATTTT.

This clonotype was counted once. This chain connects TRBV3-1 to TRBJ2-7; 9 nucleotides line up with TRBD2. There are 14 residues in the CDR3. From germline, CDR1 is LGHDT and CDR2 YNNKEL (reference sequence). The CDR3 loop is CVSSQAAGGYEQYV. In DNA form, the CDR3 reads TGTGTCAGCAGTCAAGCAGCGGGGGGATACGAGCAGTACGTC.

Ten or more counts support this clonotype. The V gene is TRBV15, the J gene TRBJ2-2, with a possible D match to TRBD1 (6 bases). The CDR3 length is 16 residues. V dropped 3 bases and J dropped 1 base, with 12 bases sitting between them. Per germline, CDR1 LNHNV and CDR2 YYDKDF (reference sequence). CDR3: CATSRNPGQNTGELFF. CDR3 sequence (DNA): TGTGCCACCAGCAGGAACCCGGGACAGAACACCGGGGAGCTGTTTTTT.